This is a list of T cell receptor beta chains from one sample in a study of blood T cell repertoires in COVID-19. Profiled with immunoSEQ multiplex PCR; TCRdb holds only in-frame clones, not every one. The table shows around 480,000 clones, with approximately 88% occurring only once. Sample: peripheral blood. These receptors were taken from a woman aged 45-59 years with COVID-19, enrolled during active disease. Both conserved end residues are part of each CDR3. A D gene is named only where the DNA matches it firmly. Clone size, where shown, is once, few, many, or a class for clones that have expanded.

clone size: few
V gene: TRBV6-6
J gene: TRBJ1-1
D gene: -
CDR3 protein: CASSRSGGQFNTEAFF
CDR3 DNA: TGTGCCAGCAGTCGATCCGGTGGACAGTTCAACACTGAAGCTTTCTTT

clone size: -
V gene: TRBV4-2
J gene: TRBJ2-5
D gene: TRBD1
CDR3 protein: CASSQASGQGGTQYF
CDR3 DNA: TGTGCCAGCAGCCAAGCCTCGGGACAGGGGGGGACCCAGTACTTC

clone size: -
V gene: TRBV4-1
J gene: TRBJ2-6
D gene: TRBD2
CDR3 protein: CASSRTSGASGANVLTF
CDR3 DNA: TGCGCCAGCAGCCGGACTAGCGGGGCCTCTGGGGCCAACGTCCTGACTTTC

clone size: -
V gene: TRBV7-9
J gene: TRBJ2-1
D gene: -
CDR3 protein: CASSRQGSLNEQFF
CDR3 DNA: TGTGCCAGCAGCCGCCAGGGGTCGCTCAATGAGCAGTTCTTC

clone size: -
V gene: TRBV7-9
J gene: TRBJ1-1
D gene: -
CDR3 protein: CASSLGTVEAFF
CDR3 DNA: TGTGCCAGCAGCTTAGGGACAGTCGAAGCTTTCTTT

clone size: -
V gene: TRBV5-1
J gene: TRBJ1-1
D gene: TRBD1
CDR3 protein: CASSPEDRRNTEAFF
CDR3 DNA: TGCGCCAGCAGCCCTGAGGACAGGCGGAACACTGAAGCTTTCTTT

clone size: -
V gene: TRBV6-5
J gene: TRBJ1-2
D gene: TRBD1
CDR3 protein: CASSPFLNRGEGYTF
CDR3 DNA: TGTGCCAGCAGTCCATTTCTGAACAGGGGGGAAGGCTACACCTTC

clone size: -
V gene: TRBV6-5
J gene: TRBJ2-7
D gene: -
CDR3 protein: CASSYVLDTALYEQYF
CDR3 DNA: TGTGCCAGCAGTTACGTACTAGATACAGCCCTATACGAGCAGTACTTC

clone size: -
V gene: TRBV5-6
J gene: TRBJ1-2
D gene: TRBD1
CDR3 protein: CASSLAAGQGSNTF
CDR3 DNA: TGTGCCAGCAGCTTGGCGGCGGGACAGGGGTCCAACACCTTC

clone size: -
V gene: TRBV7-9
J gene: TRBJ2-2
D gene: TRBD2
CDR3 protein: CASSSTLAGVAGELFF
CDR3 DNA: TGTGCCAGCAGTTCCACTCTAGCGGGGGTGGCCGGGGAGCTGTTTTTT

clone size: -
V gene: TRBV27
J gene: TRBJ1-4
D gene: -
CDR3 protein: CASRNQGPSTFF
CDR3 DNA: TGTGCCAGCAGAAATCAGGGCCCATCTACGTTTTTT

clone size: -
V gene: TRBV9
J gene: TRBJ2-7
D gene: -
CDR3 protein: CASSARTGNSYEQYF
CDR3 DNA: TGTGCCAGCAGCGCCCGGACGGGGAACTCCTACGAGCAGTACTTC

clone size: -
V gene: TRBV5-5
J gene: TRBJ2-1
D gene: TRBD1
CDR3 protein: CASSLDAGTGHNEQFF
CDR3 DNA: TGTGCCAGCAGCCTCGACGCCGGGACAGGGCACAATGAGCAGTTCTTC

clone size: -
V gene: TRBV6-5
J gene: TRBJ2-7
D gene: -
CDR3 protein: CASRHITRGSYEQYF
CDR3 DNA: TGTGCCAGCAGACATATCACCAGGGGCTCCTACGAGCAGTACTTC

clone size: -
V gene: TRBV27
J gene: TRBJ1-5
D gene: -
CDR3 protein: CASSYLGQPQHF
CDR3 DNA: TGTGCCAGCAGTTATCTCGGTCAGCCCCAGCATTTT

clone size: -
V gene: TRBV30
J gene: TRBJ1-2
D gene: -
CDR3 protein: CAWIRAGNYGYTF
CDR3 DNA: TGTGCCTGGATTAGGGCAGGGAACTATGGCTACACCTTC

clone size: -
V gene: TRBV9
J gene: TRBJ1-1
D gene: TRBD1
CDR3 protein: CASSAGGDRSKAFF
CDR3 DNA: TGTGCCAGCAGCGCGGGAGGGGACAGAAGTAAAGCTTTCTTT

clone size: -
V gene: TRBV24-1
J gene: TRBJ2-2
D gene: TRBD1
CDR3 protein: CATSDRGQGRTGELFF
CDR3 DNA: TGTGCCACCAGTGATCGTGGACAGGGCCGCACCGGGGAGCTGTTTTTT

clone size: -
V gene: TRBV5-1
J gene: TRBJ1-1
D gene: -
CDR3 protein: CASSLDRYGAFF
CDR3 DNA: TGCGCCAGCAGCCTAGACAGATACGGAGCTTTCTTT

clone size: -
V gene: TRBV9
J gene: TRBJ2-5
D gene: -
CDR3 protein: CASSVNSGGGPGTQYF
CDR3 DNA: TGTGCCAGCAGCGTAAACTCGGGAGGGGGCCCTGGGACCCAGTACTTC